These 29 T cell receptor beta chains were all obtained from the same sample, sequenced in a study of CD8 T cells in cerebrospinal fluid in Alzheimer's disease. Following a re-call of the 10x single-cell sequencing reads, TCRdb has one entry per CDR3 protein and lacks DNA. The repertoire table contains 1,100 to 1,500 distinct CDR3 sequences. The sequenced material came from cerebrospinal fluid. These receptors all stem from a human donor with mild cognitive impairment.

This clonotype shows up as medium-sized (0.01 to 0.1%) by frequency. The rearrangement uses TRBV7-2 and TRBJ1-6; with no DNA, the TCRdb D assignment of TRBD1 cannot be verified. This CDR3 spans 13 amino acids. Germline CDR1 SGHTA, CDR2 FQGNSA. The CDR3 reads CASSQTGNAPLHF. Based on the CDR3 plus reference TRBV7-2 and TRBJ1-6, the full variable domain is GAGVSQSPSNKVTEKGKDVELRCDPISGHTALYWYRQSLGQGLEFLIYFQGNSAPDKSGLPSDRFSAERTGGSVSTLTIQRTQQEDSAVYLCASSQTGNAPLHFGNGTRLTVT.

This clonotype counts as medium-sized by frequency. V gene TRBV27 combines with J gene TRBJ2-3. This CDR3 comprises 14 residues. Germline CDR1 and CDR2: MNHEY and SMNVEV (reference sequence). This CDR3 is CASCQDRTTDTQYF.

This clonotype is large (0.1 to 1%) by frequency. This chain joins TRBV28 and TRBJ2-5. The CDR3 spans 14 residues. The germline CDR1 and CDR2 sequences are MDHEN and SYDVKM. Here the CDR3 reads CASSLPWLQETQYF.

This clonotype is identified as medium-sized from frequency. The rearrangement uses TRBV2 and TRBJ1-2; the TCRdb call, TRBD1, lacks DNA for checking. The CDR3 spans 12 residues. Germline CDR1 reads SNHLY; CDR2 reads FYNNEI. CDR3 sequence: CATHGHQGGYTF.

By frequency, this clonotype registers medium-sized. J is TRBJ1-2 and V is TRBV9; absent DNA, TCRdb's TRBD1 call cannot be checked. Germline V lookup: CDR1 SGDLS, CDR2 YYNGEE. CDR3 length: 16 amino acids. This CDR3 is CASSPGTGIPWYGYTF. Full variable domain (missing parts from reference TRBV9 and TRBJ1-2): DSGVTQTPKHLITATGQRVTLRCSPRSGDLSVYWYQQSLDQGLQFLIQYYNGEERAKGNILERFSAQQFPDLHSELNLSSLELGDSALYFCASSPGTGIPWYGYTFGSGTRLTVV.

By frequency, this clonotype is medium-sized. The chain combines TRBV29-1 with TRBJ2-2. CDR3 size: 15 residues. In germline, CDR1 is SQVTM, CDR2 ANQGSEA. The CDR3 loop reads CSVAGSTGNTGELFF.

This clonotype is identified as medium-sized from frequency. This rearrangement joins TRBV10-3 to TRBJ2-7; TCRdb lists TRBD1, though no DNA is available to test this call. CDR1 ENHRY and CDR2 SYGVKD come from the germline V gene. CDR3 length: 12 residues. The CDR3 spells CAISSTVYEQYF.

This clonotype is identified as medium-sized from frequency. This chain uses TRBV28 with TRBJ1-4. Germline lookup yields CDR1 MDHEN and CDR2 SYDVKM. The CDR3 has 16 residues. CDR3 amino acids: CASSSYGDSRSEKLFF.

This clonotype is identified as medium-sized (0.01 to 0.1%) from frequency. The rearrangement links TRBV6-5 to TRBJ2-2; the TRBD1 assignment by TCRdb is unverifiable without DNA. The CDR3 runs 15 residues. Germline loops: CDR1 MNHEY, CDR2 SVGAGI. CDR3 residues: CASGLWAGFAGELFF.

By frequency, this clonotype is medium-sized. The chain uses TRBV25-1 and TRBJ1-1; with no DNA, the TCRdb D assignment of TRBD1 cannot be verified. This CDR3 spans 14 amino acids. In germline, CDR1 is MGHDK, CDR2 SYGVNS. This CDR3 is CASRPGGEYTEAFF.

In terms of frequency, this clonotype is large. The chain carries TRBV11-2 and TRBJ2-7; TCRdb's D call, TRBD2, is unchecked because there is no DNA. This CDR3 is built from 15 residues. CDR1 and CDR2 (germline): SGHAT, FQNNGV. The CDR3 loop is CASSLGAPGANEQYF.

This clonotype shows up as medium-sized by frequency. The chain has TRBV29-1 and TRBJ2-7; TCRdb's assignment of TRBD1 cannot be checked, as there is no DNA. The CDR3 has 14 amino acids. CDR1 and CDR2 from the germline V gene are SQVTM and ANQGSEA. CDR3 in amino acids: CSVGGGQGAREQYF.

Its frequency marks this clonotype as medium-sized (0.01 to 0.1%). The V and J genes are TRBV3-1 and TRBJ2-3. CDR3 length: 15 amino acids. Germline CDR1 reads LGHDT; CDR2 reads YNNKEL (reference sequence). CDR3 in amino acids: CASSQRVSSTDTQYF.

This chain connects TRBV20-1 to TRBJ2-1. Germline-derived CDR1 and CDR2 are DFQATT and SNEGSKA (reference sequence). The CDR3 is made up of 16 amino acids. The CDR3 loop reads CSARTPDGRAYNEQFF.

The chain has TRBV6-5 and TRBJ2-7; TCRdb proposes TRBD1, but this gene call is untestable without DNA. Germline CDR1 is MNHEY and CDR2 is SVGAGI. The CDR3 extends over 13 amino acids. The CDR3 protein is CASRLGQGNEQYF.

In terms of frequency, this clonotype is medium-sized. The chain employs TRBV9 and TRBJ1-4; with no DNA, the TCRdb D assignment of TRBD1 cannot be verified. This CDR3 has 15 amino acids. CDR1 and CDR2 (germline): SGDLS, YYNGEE. CDR3 region: CASSVRGISNEKLFF.

This clonotype is called medium-sized based on its frequency. The chain links TRBV27 to TRBJ2-3. The V gene's germline CDR1 is MNHEY and CDR2 SMNVEV (reference sequence). The CDR3 has 14 amino acids. The CDR3 loop is CASSFAGKPDTQYF.

This clonotype is labeled medium-sized (0.01 to 0.1%) based on frequency. The chain couples TRBV9 to TRBJ1-4; no DNA is available, so the TRBD1 call from TCRdb remains unchecked. CDR1 SGDLS and CDR2 YYNGEE come from the germline V gene. The CDR3 consists of 17 residues. The CDR3 reads CASSVTGGVFTNEKLFF. Complete variable domain (other parts from reference TRBV9 and TRBJ1-4): DSGVTQTPKHLITATGQRVTLRCSPRSGDLSVYWYQQSLDQGLQFLIQYYNGEERAKGNILERFSAQQFPDLHSELNLSSLELGDSALYFCASSVTGGVFTNEKLFFGSGTQLSVL.

In terms of frequency, this clonotype is large. The chain combines TRBV7-7 with TRBJ2-3; with no DNA, the TCRdb D assignment of TRBD2 cannot be verified. Germline CDR1 reads SSHAT; CDR2 reads FNYEAQ (reference sequence). The CDR3 totals 15 residues. The CDR3 sequence: CASSPSGVRTDTQYF. Using reference TRBV7-7 and TRBJ2-3 for the parts outside the CDR3, the full variable domain is GAGVSQSPRYKVTKRGQDVTLRCDPISSHATLYWYQQALGQGPEFLTYFNYEAQPDKSGLPSDRFSAERPEGSISTLTIQRTEQRDSAMYRCASSPSGVRTDTQYFGPGTRLTVL.

This clonotype is medium-sized by frequency. This CDR3 is CASFLRTGQIKKLRNYGYTF. The chain is built from TRBV9 and TRBJ1-2; TCRdb reports TRBD1, a call that lacks DNA to check it against. The V gene's germline CDR1 is SGDLS and CDR2 YYNGEE. The CDR3 covers 20 residues.

Measured by frequency, this clonotype is large. The rearrangement links TRBV2 to TRBJ2-7; without DNA, the TCRdb call of TRBD2 cannot be checked. Germline V gene data show CDR1 as SNHLY and CDR2 as FYNNEI. The CDR3 runs to 12 residues. The CDR3: CASSDGRVEQYF.

This clonotype is called medium-sized based on its frequency. The gene calls are TRBV5-8 and TRBJ2-1; TCRdb proposes TRBD2, but this gene call is untestable without DNA. The CDR3 sequence is 15 residues long. Germline assignment: CDR1 SGHTS and CDR2 YDEGEE. The CDR3 region is CASSPLAGGLNEQFF.

Frequency places this clonotype as medium-sized. The chain combines TRBV19 with TRBJ2-1; lacking DNA, the TRBD1 call made by TCRdb goes unchecked. The CDR3 length is 17 residues. Germline V lookup: CDR1 LNHDA, CDR2 SQIVND (reference sequence). The CDR3 spells CASSKGTGHSSYNEQFF.

This clonotype is classed as medium-sized by frequency. This chain links TRBV12-5 with TRBJ1-2. Germline assignment: CDR1 LGHNT and CDR2 FRNRAP. CDR3 length: 13 amino acids. CDR3 loop: CASGLPIAGSHTF. The entire variable domain, with the rest obtained from reference TRBV12-5 and TRBJ1-2, is as follows: DARVTQTPRHKVTEMGQEVTMRCQPILGHNTVFWYRQTMMQGLELLAYFRNRAPLDDSGMPKDRFSAEMPDATLATLKIQPSEPRDSAVYFCASGLPIAGSHTFGSGTRLTVV.

Considering frequency, this clonotype is large. The chain carries TRBV3-1 and TRBJ1-6. CDR3 length: 17 residues. From germline, CDR1 is LGHDT and CDR2 YNNKEL (reference sequence). The chain's CDR3 is CASSQDVWSSYNSPLHF.

This clonotype is identified as large from frequency. The chain joins TRBV12-3 or TRBV12-4 to TRBJ1-5. This CDR3 is 13 amino acids long. Here the CDR3 reads CASSLGGTQPQHF.

The J gene is TRBJ2-7, the V gene TRBV9. Germline CDR1 and CDR2: SGDLS and YYNGEE. The CDR3 consists of 14 residues. This CDR3 reads CASSVALVSYEQYF.

This clonotype is identified as medium-sized from frequency. The chain carries TRBV16 and TRBJ2-1. Germline CDR1 reads KGHSY; CDR2 reads FQNENV. This CDR3 has 11 amino acids. The CDR3 loop is CASSQNNEQFF.

By frequency, this clonotype is medium-sized (0.01 to 0.1%). The genes are TRBV5-1 and TRBJ2-2; TCRdb returns TRBD1, unconfirmable since there is no DNA. The CDR3 runs 14 residues. Germline V gene lookup returns CDR1 SGHRS and CDR2 YFSETQ. The CDR3 loop reads CASSDQGGIGELFF.